These 6 T cell receptor beta chains were sequenced from one sample in a study of vaccination effects on CD4 cells after COVID-19. Antigen-specific CD4+ T cells were first expanded with viral peptide pools by the ViraFEST assay and only then sequenced. Culturing for 10 days preceded CD4+ T cell isolation. Nobody among the vaccine recipients had prior SARS-CoV-2 infection (nucleocapsid antibodies were negative). Assay used: immunoSEQ multiplex PCR; TCRdb lists only in-frame clones, some missing. The table shows tens of thousands of clones, with about two thirds occurring only once. These TCRs' antigens remain unknown. The sequencing here drew on CD4+ T cells from PBMCs cultured with HCoV-OC43 spike peptides, taken before COVID-19 vaccination. Subset defined: HCoV-OC43 spike overlapping peptide pool stimulation. These receptors were taken from a human donor who received a COVID-19 vaccine.

This clone has a handful of counts. J is TRBJ1-5 and V is TRBV5-1; possible D gene TRBD1, 6 bases. Germline V gene data show CDR1 as SGHRS and CDR2 as YFSETQ. The CDR3 runs 15 residues. Trimming pared 3 bases from V and 6 bases from J, leaving 16 bases between. Written as DNA, the CDR3 is TGCGCCAGCAGCTATGCCGGAGGGGGAGGTCAGCCCCAGCATTTT. This sequence encodes CASSYAGGGGQPQHF.

This clone was counted ten times or more. The rearrangement links TRBV14 to TRBJ1-1, with TRBD1 as a possible D gene (5 bases). The CDR3 consists of 14 residues. Germline V gene lookup returns CDR1 SGHDN and CDR2 FVKESK. The V end was cut by 0 bases, the J end by 7 bases, with 12 bases between. This chain's CDR3 is CASSQDWGTNEAFF. DNA for the CDR3: TGTGCCAGCAGCCAAGATTGGGGCACCAATGAAGCTTTCTTT. The variable domain in full, with the rest retrieved from reference TRBV14 and TRBJ1-1, is EAGVTQFPSHSVIEKGQTVTLRCDPISGHDNLYWYRRVMGKEIKFLLHFVKESKQDESGMPNNRFLAERTGGTYSTLKVQPAELEDSGVYFCASSQDWGTNEAFFGQGTRLTVV.

The chain combines TRBV6-6 with TRBJ1-1; no clear D. Deletions cut 5 bases from V and 5 bases from J, with 3 bases between. Per germline, CDR1 MNHNY and CDR2 SVGAGI (reference sequence). The CDR3 is 10 amino acids. The CDR3 reads CASSQTEAFF. CDR3 bases: TGTGCCAGCAGTCAAACTGAAGCTTTCTTT.

V usage is TRBV14 and J usage is TRBJ2-7, with 12 nucleotides matching TRBD2. With 4 bases clipped from V and 0 bases from J, the junction kept 10 bases outside the gene matches. The CDR3 totals 18 residues. The germline V gene encodes CDR1 SGHDN and CDR2 FVKESK. The CDR3 spells CASSRTTGTSGSSYEQYF. The DNA for the CDR3 is TGTGCCAGCAGCCGAACAACCGGGACTAGCGGGTCCTCCTACGAGCAGTACTTC.

This clone was found a few times. The chain has TRBV4-1 and TRBJ2-2; D is ambiguous. This CDR3 spans 15 amino acids. Trimming took 3 bases from V and 6 from J, leaving 14 bases between them. Germline CDR1 is MGHRA and CDR2 is YSYEKL. CDR3 protein: CASSHDFSGPGELFF. The DNA for the CDR3 is TGCGCCAGCAGCCATGATTTTAGTGGCCCCGGGGAGCTGTTTTTT.

This chain links TRBV30 with TRBJ2-3, with 9 nucleotides matching TRBD2. CDR3 length equals 14 residues. Germline V gives CDR1 GTSNPN, CDR2 SVGIG (reference sequence). V was pared by 0 bases and J by 3 bases, with 1 base of the junction left unmatched. Here the CDR3 DNA reads TGTGCCTGGAGTGTCAGCGGGGGGACAGATACGCAGTATTTT. Protein product: CAWSVSGGTDTQYF.